One sample yielded the 27 T cell receptor beta chains listed below, sequenced in a study of T cell responses to AZD1222 COVID-19 vaccine. Repertoires were generated with immunoSEQ multiplex PCR, while TCRdb's copy carries only in-frame clones and drops some. The data contain more than 80,000 clones, about 90% of them singletons. Sequencing used peripheral blood, obtained 28 days after the second AZD1222 dose. The receptors come from an adult who received the AZD1222 COVID-19 vaccine.

The chain recombines TRBV6-2 or TRBV6-3 with TRBJ1-1; D is unclear. Trimming shortened V by 6 bases and J by 7 bases, and 9 bases separated the two germline ends. Per the germline V gene, CDR1 is MNHEY and CDR2 is SVGEGT. The CDR3 totals 11 residues. CDR3 protein: CASSFAVEAFF. In DNA form, the CDR3 reads TGTGCCAGCAGCTTCGCGGTTGAAGCTTTCTTT.

This chain links TRBV7-3 with TRBJ1-3; a possible D gene is TRBD1 (5 bases). Between the trimmed V and J ends, which lost 6 bases and 4 bases, there was a span of 16 bases. From germline, CDR1 is SGHTA and CDR2 FQGTGA. The CDR3 is 15 amino acids. The CDR3 DNA is TGTGCCAGCAGTCTTTCGGGGGGTTTCGGAAACACCATATATTTT. This gives the protein CASSLSGGFGNTIYF.

The rearrangement uses TRBV15 and TRBJ2-3; no clear D gene. This CDR3 has 13 amino acids. Trimming shortened V by 1 base and J by 7 bases, and 9 bases separated the two germline ends. Germline V gene lookup returns CDR1 LNHNV and CDR2 YYDKDF (reference sequence). The CDR3 reads CATSRGFTNTQYF. In DNA form, the CDR3 reads TGTGCCACCAGCAGAGGTTTTACTAATACGCAGTATTTT.

This chain joins TRBV30 and TRBJ1-5, with D uncertain. The germline CDR1 and CDR2 sequences are GTSNPN and SVGIG (reference sequence). The CDR3 has 14 amino acids. V lost 1 base, J lost 4 bases, and 11 bases lay in between. The CDR3 DNA follows: TGTGCCTGGAGTGCGATAACAGATAATCAGCCCCAGCATTTT. Translated: CAWSAITDNQPQHF. Filled out from reference TRBV30 and TRBJ1-5, the complete variable domain reads SQTIHQWPATLVQPVGSPLSLECTVEGTSNPNLYWYRQAAGRGLQLLFYSVGIGQISSEVPQNLSASRPQDRQFILSSKKLLLSDSGFYLCAWSAITDNQPQHFGDGTRLSIL.

J is TRBJ1-2 and V is TRBV11-3, with 9 bases lining up with TRBD1. The CDR3 loop spans 12 amino acids. Germline V gene sequence: CDR1 SGHNT, CDR2 YENEEA. V was clipped by 5 bases and J by 13 bases; unmatched bases: 8. The CDR3 here is CASSKNGQGFTF. CDR3 bases: TGTGCCAGCAGCAAAAACGGACAGGGGTTCACCTTC.

V and J are TRBV18 and TRBJ2-3; D possibly corresponds to TRBD1 (6 bases). Germline values: CDR1 KGHSH, CDR2 LQKENI. This CDR3 spans 15 amino acids. V was clipped by 2 bases and J by 2 bases, with 11 bases between them. The CDR3 region has the DNA TGTGCCAGCTCACCATTGGACAGACCCACAGATACGCAGTATTTT. Protein sequence: CASSPLDRPTDTQYF.

As to this clone: Other DNA sequences in this sample translate to the same CDR3. This chain uses TRBV7-9 with TRBJ2-5; D tentatively reads TRBD1 or TRBD2 (5 bases each). CDR1 SEHNR and CDR2 FQNEAQ come from the germline V gene (reference sequence). V lost 3 bases, J lost 5 bases, and 10 bases lay in between. This CDR3 comprises 13 residues. The CDR3 spells CASSLGVRETQYF. As DNA, the CDR3 is TGTGCCAGCAGCTTGGGGGTCCGGGAGACCCAGTACTTC.

V is TRBV3-1 (or the pseudogene TRBV3-2) and J is TRBJ1-4; D not certain. The germline V gene encodes CDR1 LGHDT and CDR2 YNNKEL (reference sequence). The CDR3 runs 11 residues. The V gene lost 2 bases and the J gene lost 7 bases, with 2 bases spanning the gap. DNA for the CDR3: TGTGCCAGCAGCCAATCTGAAAAACTGTTTTTT. Its translation: CASSQSEKLFF.

The J gene is TRBJ1-2, the V gene TRBV7-2, with D perhaps matching TRBD1 (5 bases). Between the trimmed V and J ends, which lost 5 bases and 8 bases, there was a span of 15 bases. The CDR3 has 13 amino acids. CDR1 is SGHTA and CDR2 is FQGNSA in the germline V gene. CDR3 protein: CASSQAREGGYTF. The CDR3 DNA sequence: TGTGCCAGCAGCCAGGCCAGGGAAGGGGGCTACACCTTC.

J is TRBJ2-1 and V is TRBV10-3; possibly TRBD1 for D (6 bases). The V gene lost 6 bases and the J gene lost 0 bases, with 9 bases spanning the gap. Germline V CDR1 and CDR2: ENHRY, SYGVKD. This CDR3 has 14 amino acids. CDR3 sequence reads: CAISGQSSYNEQFF. CDR3 DNA sequence: TGTGCCATCAGCGGACAGAGCTCCTACAATGAGCAGTTCTTC.

The chain uses TRBV19 and TRBJ2-2; D is uncertain. The CDR3 contains 15 residues. V gave up 4 bases and J gave up 0 bases, with 9 bases separating them. CDR1 is LNHDA, CDR2 SQIVND, per germline (reference sequence). The CDR3 sequence is CASSTFDANTGELFF. The CDR3 nucleotides are TGTGCCAGTAGTACCTTCGACGCGAACACCGGGGAGCTGTTTTTT.

In its sample, this clone was seen once. The chain recombines TRBV6-1 with TRBJ1-4, with D possibly matching TRBD1 (6 bases). Per the germline V gene, CDR1 is MNHNS and CDR2 is SASEGT. Between the trimmed V and J ends, which lost 1 base and 10 bases, there was a span of 10 bases. This CDR3 spans 13 amino acids. The CDR3 loop reads CASSEEDRRKLFF. CDR3 nucleotides: TGTGCCAGCAGTGAAGAGGACAGACGAAAACTGTTTTTT.

This clone was counted between two and nine times. The chain combines TRBV13 with TRBJ2-1, with TRBD1 identical over 7 bases. The length of the CDR3 is 12 residues. The germline V gene has CDR1 PRHDT and CDR2 FYEKMQ (reference sequence). V dropped 5 bases and J dropped 10; count of bases not matched to a gene: 5. The chain's CDR3 is CASSLDREEQFF. Written as DNA, the CDR3 is TGTGCCAGCAGCCTCGACAGGGAGGAGCAGTTCTTC.

The CDR3 region has the DNA TGTGCCAGCAGTCCTCGGGGGGCCCTGGGCGGCCGACCGGCAGATACGCAGTATTTT. Protein sequence: CASSPRGALGGRPADTQYF. The chain uses TRBV7-9 and TRBJ2-3; tentatively, D is TRBD2 (7 bases). V was clipped by 6 bases and J by 4 bases, with 29 bases between them. Germline values: CDR1 SEHNR, CDR2 FQNEAQ (reference sequence). CDR3 length: 19 amino acids.

V gene TRBV2 combines with J gene TRBJ1-5, with unresolved D. The CDR3 is made up of 15 amino acids. Trimming took off 6 bases at V and 6 bases at J, with 18 bases between the two ends. Germline V lookup: CDR1 SNHLY, CDR2 FYNNEI. Here the CDR3 DNA reads TGTGCCAGCAGGCGGAACGCTCCCTTGAGTCAGCCCCAGCATTTT. This gives the protein CASRRNAPLSQPQHF.

The V call is TRBV5-6, the J call TRBJ1-5; no clear D gene. V lost 1 base to trimming and J lost 5 bases, with 4 bases between them. Germline CDR1 is SGHDT and CDR2 is YYEEEE. This CDR3 is built from 12 residues. CDR3 DNA sequence: TGTGCCAGCAGCTTGATAGATCAGCCCCAGCATTTT. Translation gives CASSLIDQPQHF.

The CDR3 reads CASRAGTGGNQPQHF. The CDR3 coding sequence is TGTGCCAGCAGGGCCGGGACAGGGGGCAATCAGCCCCAGCATTTT. This chain connects TRBV2 to TRBJ1-5, with TRBD1 matching over 10 bases. The CDR3 has 15 residues. The junction had 4 bases not matched to a gene; V was cut back by 6 bases and J by 2 bases. Germline V gene data show CDR1 as SNHLY and CDR2 as FYNNEI. Based on the CDR3 plus reference TRBV2 and TRBJ1-5, the full variable domain is EPEVTQTPSHQVTQMGQEVILRCVPISNHLYFYWYRQILGQKVEFLVSFYNNEISEKSEIFDDQFSVERPDGSNFTLKIRSTKLEDSAMYFCASRAGTGGNQPQHFGDGTRLSIL.

The CDR3 protein is CASSQGQETLNTEAFF. The CDR3 DNA sequence: TGTGCCAGCAGTCAAGGACAGGAGACATTGAACACTGAAGCTTTCTTT. The chain has TRBV6-2 or TRBV6-3 and TRBJ1-1; 7 bases align to TRBD1. The germline CDR1 and CDR2 sequences are MNHEY and SVGEGT. The CDR3 loop spans 16 amino acids. Trimming removed 5 bases from V and 0 bases from J; junction bases left unmatched: 9.

Here the CDR3 reads CASSLATGSYEQYF. The CDR3 DNA follows: TGTGCCAGCAGCTTAGCAACAGGGTCCTACGAGCAGTACTTC. The chain uses TRBV7-8 and TRBJ2-7; TRBD1 is a possible D gene (6 bases). V lost 0 bases, J lost 1 base, and 7 bases lay in between. The length of the CDR3 is 14 residues. Germline V gives CDR1 SGHVS, CDR2 FQNEAQ.

The V gene is TRBV18, the J gene TRBJ2-2; 9 nucleotides agree with TRBD1. The CDR3 covers 17 residues. V shed 0 bases, J shed 7 bases, and the junction held 9 bases outside the gene matches. In germline, CDR1 is KGHSH, CDR2 LQKENI. The CDR3 DNA reads TGTGCCAGCTCACCACCACAGGGGGCGCGTTATATCGGGGAGCTGTTTTTT. This gives the protein CASSPPQGARYIGELFF.

The rearrangement uses TRBV7-8 and TRBJ2-3; D may be TRBD1 (5 bases). This CDR3 comprises 15 residues. Germline V gives CDR1 SGHVS, CDR2 FQNEAQ. The V gene lost 1 base and the J gene lost 2 bases, with 10 bases spanning the gap. CDR3 in amino acids: CASSLGVGATDTQYF. The DNA of the CDR3 is TGTGCCAGCAGCTTAGGGGTAGGGGCCACAGATACGCAGTATTTT.

This clone was counted once. The chain uses TRBV7-3 and TRBJ2-1; TRBD2 is a possible D gene (6 bases). The CDR3 length is 15 residues. V was clipped by 0 bases and J by 5 bases, with 11 bases between them. Germline V CDR1 and CDR2: SGHTA, FQGTGA. This chain's CDR3 is CASSLTPGLDNEQFF. The CDR3 bases are TGTGCCAGCAGCTTAACCCCGGGACTCGACAATGAGCAGTTCTTC.

V and J are TRBV5-1 and TRBJ1-6; 7 positions match TRBD1. Looked up from germline, CDR1 is SGHRS and CDR2 is YFSETQ. The CDR3 length is 15 residues. V lost 4 bases to trimming and J lost 7 bases; unmatched junction nucleotides: 8. CDR3 amino acids: CASSPAGTDNSPLHF. The CDR3 DNA reads TGCGCCAGCAGCCCCGCCGGGACAGACAATTCACCCCTCCACTTT.

This clone was seen only a few times. This chain joins TRBV7-9 and TRBJ1-4, with TRBD1 as a possible D gene (6 bases). Germline values: CDR1 SEHNR, CDR2 FQNEAQ (reference sequence). Trimming left V 1 base short and J 1 base short, with 10 bases between. CDR3 length equals 16 residues. CDR3 DNA: TGTGCCAGCAGCTTAGGACCACAGGGAACTAATGAAAAACTGTTTTTT. It codes for CASSLGPQGTNEKLFF.

The table lists this clone with a count of one. The V gene is TRBV5-4, the J gene TRBJ2-4; 8 bases align to TRBD1. This CDR3 region has 18 residues. V lost 0 bases, J lost 7 bases, and 15 bases stayed unmatched. CDR1 is SGHNT, CDR2 YYREEE, per germline (reference sequence). The CDR3, as DNA: TGTGCCAGCAGCTTGGGGGTGACAGGGGTATTTATGCCGAACATTCAGTACTTC. It translates to CASSLGVTGVFMPNIQYF.

This clone was seen just once. This rearrangement joins TRBV4-3 to TRBJ1-5; no definite D call. Germline CDR1 and CDR2: LGHNA and YSLEER. Trimming stripped 0 bases from V and 7 bases from J, with 10 bases between. The CDR3 loop spans 14 amino acids. The CDR3 reads CASSQDLVEQPQHF. The CDR3 region has the DNA TGCGCCAGCAGCCAAGATCTGGTAGAACAGCCCCAGCATTTT.

The rearrangement uses TRBV6-5 and TRBJ1-1; 9 bases fit TRBD1. This CDR3 is built from 14 residues. The V gene's germline CDR1 is MNHEY and CDR2 SVGAGI. V lost 5 bases, J lost 5 bases, and 6 bases stayed unmatched. CDR3 coding DNA: TGTGCCAGCAGTCGACAGGGGGATTTAACTGAAGCTTTCTTT. Translated: CASSRQGDLTEAFF.